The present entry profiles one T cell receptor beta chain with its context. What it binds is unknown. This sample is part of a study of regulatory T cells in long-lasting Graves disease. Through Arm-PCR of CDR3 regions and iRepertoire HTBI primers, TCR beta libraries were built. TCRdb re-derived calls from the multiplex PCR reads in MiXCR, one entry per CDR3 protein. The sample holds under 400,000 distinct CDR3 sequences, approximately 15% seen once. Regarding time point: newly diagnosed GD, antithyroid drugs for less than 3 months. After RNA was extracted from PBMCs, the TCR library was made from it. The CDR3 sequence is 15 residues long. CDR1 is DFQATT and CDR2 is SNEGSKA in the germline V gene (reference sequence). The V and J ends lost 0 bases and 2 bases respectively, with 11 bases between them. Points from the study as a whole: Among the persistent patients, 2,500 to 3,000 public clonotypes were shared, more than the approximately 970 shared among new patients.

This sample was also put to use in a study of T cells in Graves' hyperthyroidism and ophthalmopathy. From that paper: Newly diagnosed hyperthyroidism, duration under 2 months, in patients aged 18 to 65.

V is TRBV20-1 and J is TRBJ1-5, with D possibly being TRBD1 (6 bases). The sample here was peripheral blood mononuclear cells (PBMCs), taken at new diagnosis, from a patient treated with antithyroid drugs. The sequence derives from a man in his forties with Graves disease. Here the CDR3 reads CSARDYRAGNQPQHF. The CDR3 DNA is TGCAGTGCTAGAGATTACAGGGCGGGCAATCAGCCCCAGCATTTT.